A selection of T cell receptor beta chains follows, all from one sample in a study of T cell responses to AZD1222 COVID-19 vaccine. The assay was immunoSEQ multiplex PCR, and TCRdb's table has in-frame clones only and misses some. The table includes over 130,000 clones, just over 90% detected once. The source was peripheral blood, collected on day 0 of AZD1222 vaccination. These receptors all stem from an adult in good health. Both conserved end residues are part of each CDR3. A D gene is named only where the DNA matches it firmly. Size values are once, few and many counts, or a class for expanded clones, and some rows have none.

J gene	D gene	V gene	CDR3 length	clone size	CDR3 DNA	CDR3 protein
TRBJ2-1	NA	TRBV9	14	NA	TGTGCCAGCGGGGGACCGCTGACCGGGGTAGAGCAGTTCTTC	CASGGPLTGVEQFF
TRBJ1-2	NA	TRBV30	13	NA	TGTGCCTGGAGTTTCCAAACGGCCTATGGCTACACCTTC	CAWSFQTAYGYTF
TRBJ2-1	NA	TRBV9	15	NA	TGTGCCAGCAGCGCCTCCGGGACGACCTACAATGAGCAGTTCTTC	CASSASGTTYNEQFF
TRBJ1-4	TRBD1	TRBV10-2	14	NA	TGCGCCAGCTCCAGGACAGGGGCTAATGAAAAACTGTTTTTT	CASSRTGANEKLFF
TRBJ1-1	NA	TRBV9	19	NA	TGTGCCAGCAGCCAGGTTCGGGGGGGACTCCCTTTAACAAACACTGAAGCTTTCTTT	CASSQVRGGLPLTNTEAFF
TRBJ1-5	NA	TRBV3-1/TRBV3-2	12	NA	TGTGCCAGCAGCCAAGGAGGCCAGCCCCAGCATTTT	CASSQGGQPQHF
TRBJ2-7	TRBD2	TRBV28	16	NA	TGTGCCAGCAGTTTACTCGGACTAGCGGATATCTACGAGCAGTACTTC	CASSLLGLADIYEQYF
TRBJ2-2	NA	TRBV19	14	NA	TGTGCCAGTAGTCCCAGCTGGGAAACCGGGGAGCTGTTTTTT	CASSPSWETGELFF
TRBJ1-3	NA	TRBV19	14	once	TGTGCCAGTACGTTTGGGGACCCTGGAAACACCATATATTTT	CASTFGDPGNTIYF
TRBJ1-6	TRBD1	TRBV12-3/TRBV12-4	11	NA	TGTGCCAGCAGTTCTGGGACAGGGTACGACTTT	CASSSGTGYDF
TRBJ1-4	NA	TRBV5-1	16	NA	TGCGCCAGCAGCTTGGGTGGCGGGGCGAGTCAAGAAAAACTGTTTTTT	CASSLGGGASQEKLFF
TRBJ2-7	NA	TRBV7-2	18	NA	TGTGCCAGCAGCTTAGTTTCCTGGTCGAGAAGGGGGGGAAAGGAGCAGTACTTC	CASSLVSWSRRGGKEQYF
TRBJ2-3	NA	TRBV6-5	11	NA	TGTGCCAGCAAGGGCACAGATACGCAGTATTTT	CASKGTDTQYF
TRBJ1-1	TRBD1	TRBV7-8	19	NA	TGTGCCAGCAGCCAACAGACAGCCGGACTTGGACAGGCAGAAACTGAAGCTTTCTTT	CASSQQTAGLGQAETEAFF
TRBJ1-4	NA	TRBV4-3	15	few	TGCGCCAGCAGCCAAGAGTTGGGTCGTAACGAAAAACTGTTTTTT	CASSQELGRNEKLFF